The entry below describes one T cell receptor (beta chain). Antigen unknown. J gave up 4 bases and V 0 bases, and 5 bases lay outside the gene matches. Per germline, CDR1 MGHRA and CDR2 YSYEKL. The CDR3 extends over 16 amino acids. The data were taken from a study of cytomegalovirus exposure and HLA in healthy donors. Study-level points and caveats: Highest at DRB1 and lowest at HLA-C, TCR association rates differed among HLA loci in a later analysis.

Primers included in the PCR were 60 Vbeta and 13 Jbeta primers. In the source study's methods: A later analysis tallied about 80 million unique TCR beta chains, roughly 11 million of them shared. TCRdb keeps only in-frame clones here, not all; method: immunoSEQ multiplex PCR. V, J and clone size reflect that table, while D and trimming were determined from the DNA. This table holds 150,000 or so clones, 79% found once. Sequenced: PBMCs. The chain couples TRBV4-1 to TRBJ2-1; 8 nucleotides match TRBD2. The receptor comes from a woman aged 40 to 50 in good health and CMV-seropositive. The CDR3 loop is CASSQDGSGVYNEQFF. CDR3 coding DNA: TGCGCCAGCAGCCAAGATGGTAGCGGGGTTTACAATGAGCAGTTCTTC.